This T cell receptor (beta chain) was recorded in a study of cytomegalovirus exposure and HLA in healthy donors. Overall study results and limits: Earlier analysis yielded a pattern in which most TCR beta V segments were productive about 87% or about 30% of the time. In a later analysis, a missense DCLRE1C variant was linked to TCR beta V- and J-gene trimming.

60 Vbeta and 13 Jbeta primers were used in PCR. Only in-frame clones appear in the TCRdb table, and some are missing; sequencing was by immunoSEQ multiplex PCR. The table records over 150,000 clones, roughly four fifths of them present only once. The CDR3 is made up of 15 amino acids. V was clipped by 4 bases and J by 5 bases; unmatched bases: 5. Germline assignment: CDR1 SGHRS and CDR2 YFSETQ. Concerning this clone itself: Its antigen is unidentified.

V and J are TRBV5-1 and TRBJ1-6; the match to TRBD1 covers 8 bases. Specimen: PBMCs. The origin of this receptor is a woman aged 45-60 years in good health and CMV-seropositive. The DNA for the CDR3 is TGCGCCAGCAGCACCGGACAGGGCGATAATTCACCCCTCCACTTT. Its protein product is CASSTGQGDNSPLHF.